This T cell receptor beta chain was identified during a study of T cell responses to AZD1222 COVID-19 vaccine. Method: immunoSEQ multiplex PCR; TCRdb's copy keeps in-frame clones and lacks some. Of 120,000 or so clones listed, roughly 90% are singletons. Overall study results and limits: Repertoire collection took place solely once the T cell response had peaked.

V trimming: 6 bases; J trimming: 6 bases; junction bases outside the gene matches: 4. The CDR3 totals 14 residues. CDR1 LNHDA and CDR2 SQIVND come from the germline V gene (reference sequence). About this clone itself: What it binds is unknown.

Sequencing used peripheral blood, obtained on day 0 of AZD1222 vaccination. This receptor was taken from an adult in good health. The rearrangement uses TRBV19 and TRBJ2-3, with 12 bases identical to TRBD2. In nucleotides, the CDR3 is TGTGCCAGTAGCGGACTAGCGGGAAGGGATACGCAGTATTTT. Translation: CASSGLAGRDTQYF.